The 4 T cell receptor beta chains given below trace back to one sample, sequenced in a study of identical twins. TCRdb fed the 5' RACE reads into MiXCR, producing one record per CDR3 protein. The data contain some 500,000 distinct CDR3 sequences, roughly an eighth of them singletons. These same records also appear under a second study, on yellow fever vaccine responses in identical twins.

Sequences were obtained from CD4+ T cells sorted from blood. All receptors come from a young woman in good health.

The J gene is TRBJ2-5, the V gene TRBV20-1; no clear D. Trimming shortened V by 5 bases and J by 2 bases, and 9 bases separated the two germline ends. From germline, CDR1 is DFQATT and CDR2 SNEGSKA (reference sequence). CDR3 length equals 12 residues. CDR3 region: CSAVFIQETQYF. The CDR3 DNA is TGCAGTGCTGTGTTTATTCAAGAGACCCAGTACTTC.

A single count supports this clonotype. The chain carries TRBV19 and TRBJ2-3, with D maybe TRBD1 (7 bases). Germline lookup yields CDR1 LNHDA and CDR2 SQIVND (reference sequence). The CDR3 has 15 residues. With 4 bases removed from V and 0 bases from J, the gap between germline ends came to 11 bases. The DNA for the CDR3 is TGTGCCAGTAGTACAGGGGGACTCAGCACAGATACGCAGTATTTT. Amino acids: CASSTGGLSTDTQYF. The whole variable domain, filled in from reference TRBV19 and TRBJ2-3, reads DGGITQSPKYLFRKEGQNVTLSCEQNLNHDAMYWYRQDPGQGLRLIYYSQIVNDFQKGDIAEGYSVSREKKESFPLTVTSAQKNPTAFYLCASSTGGLSTDTQYFGPGTRLTVL.

This clonotype showed up just a few times. The V gene is TRBV7-6, the J gene TRBJ2-3; 10 bases match TRBD2. Germline assignment: CDR1 SGHVS and CDR2 FNYEAQ. The CDR3 is 18 amino acids. V gave up 0 bases and J gave up 5 bases; unmatched junction bases: 11. Written as DNA, the CDR3 is TGTGCCAGCAGCTTAGCACCCCTACCTAGCGGGAGCGTAGATACGCAGTATTTT. Translating gives CASSLAPLPSGSVDTQYF. The entire variable domain, with the rest obtained from reference TRBV7-6 and TRBJ2-3, is as follows: GAGVSQSPRYKVTKRGQDVALRCDPISGHVSLYWYRQALGQGPEFLTYFNYEAQQDKSGLPNDRFSAERPEGSISTLTIQRTEQRDSAMYRCASSLAPLPSGSVDTQYFGPGTRLTVL.

In its sample, this clonotype was seen a few times. The chain joins TRBV28 to TRBJ1-1; D is possibly TRBD1 (5 bases). Looked up from germline, CDR1 is MDHEN and CDR2 is SYDVKM. The CDR3 sequence is 11 residues long. The DNA of the CDR3 is TGTACTTCGGGGGATTTGACTGAAGCTTTCTTT. Encoded protein: CTSGDLTEAFF.